The entry below gives a single T cell receptor (beta chain) sequence along with its context. This entry belongs to a study of blood T cell repertoires in COVID-19. The overall study: The samples span acute and convalescent COVID-19 from the United States, Italy and Spain. In each case, the material was cDNA or gDNA derived from T cells, B-cell-depleted T cells, or PBMCs.

In the study's own analysis: The assay estimated nucleated cells by amplifying reference gene primers. The repertoire was sequenced with immunoSEQ multiplex PCR; TCRdb's copy has only in-frame clones and lacks some. Clone size and the V and J calls come from that table; the DNA yielded D and trimming. The data hold 300,000 to 400,000 clones, with about 93% observed a single time. This CDR3 has 13 amino acids. Germline V CDR1 and CDR2: MNHEY, SVGAGI. V was clipped by 1 base and J by 6 bases, with 9 bases between them. The chain has TRBV6-5 and TRBJ1-2; D remains ambiguous. The sequencing input was peripheral blood. The source is a woman aged 18-30 years who had recovered from COVID-19. The CDR3 protein is CASSYLRVDGYTF. DNA of the CDR3: TGTGCCAGCAGTTACTTACGCGTTGATGGCTACACCTTC.